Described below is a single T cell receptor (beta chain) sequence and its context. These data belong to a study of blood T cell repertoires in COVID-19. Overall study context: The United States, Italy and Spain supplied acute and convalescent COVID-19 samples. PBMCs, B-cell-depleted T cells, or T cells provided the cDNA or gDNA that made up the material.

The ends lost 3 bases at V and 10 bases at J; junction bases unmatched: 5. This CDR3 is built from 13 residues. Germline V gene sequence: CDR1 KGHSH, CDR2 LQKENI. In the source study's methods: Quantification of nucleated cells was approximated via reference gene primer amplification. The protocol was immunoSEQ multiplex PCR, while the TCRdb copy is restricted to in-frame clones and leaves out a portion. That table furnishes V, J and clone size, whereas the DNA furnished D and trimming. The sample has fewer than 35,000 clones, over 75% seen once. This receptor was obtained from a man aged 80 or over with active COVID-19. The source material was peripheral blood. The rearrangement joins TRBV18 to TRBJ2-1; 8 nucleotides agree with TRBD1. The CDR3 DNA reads TGTGCCAGCTCACCTCAGACAGGGGACGAGCAGTTCTTC. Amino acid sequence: CASSPQTGDEQFF.